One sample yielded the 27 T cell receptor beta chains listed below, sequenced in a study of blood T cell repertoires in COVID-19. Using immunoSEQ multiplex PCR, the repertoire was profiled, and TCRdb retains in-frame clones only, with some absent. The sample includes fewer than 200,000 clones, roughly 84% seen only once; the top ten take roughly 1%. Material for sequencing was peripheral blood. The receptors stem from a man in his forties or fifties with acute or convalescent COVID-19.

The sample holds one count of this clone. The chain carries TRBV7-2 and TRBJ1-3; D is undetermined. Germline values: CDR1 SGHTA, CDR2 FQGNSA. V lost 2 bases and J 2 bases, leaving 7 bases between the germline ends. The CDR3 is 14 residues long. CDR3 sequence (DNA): TGTGCCAGCAGCTTATCCCGGGCTGGAAACACCATATATTTT. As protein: CASSLSRAGNTIYF.

The CDR3 is CASSQGTGGYQPQHF. For the CDR3, the DNA is TGCGCCAGCAGCCAAGGGACAGGGGGTTATCAGCCCCAGCATTTT. This chain joins TRBV4-3 and TRBJ1-5, with TRBD1 matching 10 bases. CDR1 is LGHNA, CDR2 YSLEER, per germline. Germline trimming cut 1 base from V and 5 bases from J; bases unmatched to any gene: 2. This CDR3 region has 15 residues.

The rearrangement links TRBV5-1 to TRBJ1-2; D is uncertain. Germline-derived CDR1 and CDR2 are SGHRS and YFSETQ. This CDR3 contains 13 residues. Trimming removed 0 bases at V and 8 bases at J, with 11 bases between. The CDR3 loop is CASSLEVRGGYTF. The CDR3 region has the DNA TGCGCCAGCAGCTTGGAAGTCCGCGGAGGCTACACCTTC.

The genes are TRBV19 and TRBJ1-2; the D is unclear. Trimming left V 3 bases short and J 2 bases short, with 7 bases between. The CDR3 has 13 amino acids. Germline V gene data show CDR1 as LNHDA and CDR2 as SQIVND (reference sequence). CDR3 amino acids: CASSMEQNYGYTF. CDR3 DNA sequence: TGTGCCAGTAGTATGGAACAGAACTATGGCTACACCTTC.

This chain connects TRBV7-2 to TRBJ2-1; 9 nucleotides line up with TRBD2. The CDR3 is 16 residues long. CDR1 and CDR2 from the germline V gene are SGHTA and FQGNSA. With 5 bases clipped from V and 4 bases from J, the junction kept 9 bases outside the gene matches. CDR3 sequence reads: CASSPKSGGPYNEQFF. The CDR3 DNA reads TGTGCCAGCAGCCCCAAGAGCGGGGGGCCTTACAATGAGCAGTTCTTC.

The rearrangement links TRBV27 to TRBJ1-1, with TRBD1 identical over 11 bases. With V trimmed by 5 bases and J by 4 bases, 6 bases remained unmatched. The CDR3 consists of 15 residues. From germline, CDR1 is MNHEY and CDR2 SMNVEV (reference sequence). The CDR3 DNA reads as TGTGCCAGCAGTCCACCCGGGACAGGGGGCACTGAAGCTTTCTTT. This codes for CASSPPGTGGTEAFF.

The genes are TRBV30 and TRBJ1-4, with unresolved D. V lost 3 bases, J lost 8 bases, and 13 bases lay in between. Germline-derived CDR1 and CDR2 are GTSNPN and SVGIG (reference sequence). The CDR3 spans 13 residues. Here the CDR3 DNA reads TGTGCCTGGAGGCGGGCAGTCCGAGAAAAACTGTTTTTT. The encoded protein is CAWRRAVREKLFF.

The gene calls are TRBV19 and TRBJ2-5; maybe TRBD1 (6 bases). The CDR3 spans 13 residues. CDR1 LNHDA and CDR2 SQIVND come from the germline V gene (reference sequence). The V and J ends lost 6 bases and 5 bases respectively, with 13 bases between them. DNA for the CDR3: TGTGCCAGTAGCCGAACAGGGAGTGAGACCCAGTACTTC. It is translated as CASSRTGSETQYF.

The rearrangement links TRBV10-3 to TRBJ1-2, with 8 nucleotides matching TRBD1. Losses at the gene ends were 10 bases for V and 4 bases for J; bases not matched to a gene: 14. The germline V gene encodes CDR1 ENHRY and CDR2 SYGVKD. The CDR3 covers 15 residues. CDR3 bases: TGTGCCAGCATAGCTAATCAGGGGGCTGGCTATGGCTACACCTTC. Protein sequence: CASIANQGAGYGYTF.

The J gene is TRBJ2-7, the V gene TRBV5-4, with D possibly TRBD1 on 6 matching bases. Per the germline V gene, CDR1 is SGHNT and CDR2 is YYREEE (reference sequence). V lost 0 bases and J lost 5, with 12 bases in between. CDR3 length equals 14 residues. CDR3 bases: TGTGCCAGCAGCTTGGACAGGGAGCTCAACGAGCAGTACTTC. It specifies CASSLDRELNEQYF. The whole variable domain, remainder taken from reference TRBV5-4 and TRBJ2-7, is ETGVTQSPTHLIKTRGQQVTLRCSSQSGHNTVSWYQQALGQGPQFIFQYYREEENGRGNFPPRFSGLQFPNYSSELNVNALELDDSALYLCASSLDRELNEQYFGPGTRLTVT.

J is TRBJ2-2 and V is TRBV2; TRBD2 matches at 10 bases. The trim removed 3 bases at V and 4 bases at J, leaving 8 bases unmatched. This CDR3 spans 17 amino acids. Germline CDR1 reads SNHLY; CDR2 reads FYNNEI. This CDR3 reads CASSEWERGGRTGELFF. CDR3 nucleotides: TGTGCCAGCAGTGAGTGGGAGCGGGGGGGCCGCACCGGGGAGCTGTTTTTT.

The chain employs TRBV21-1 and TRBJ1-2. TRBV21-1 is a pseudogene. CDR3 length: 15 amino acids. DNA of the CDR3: TGTGCCAGCAGCACCCGGGGGGGGGCTAACTATGGCTACACCTTC. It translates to CASSTRGGANYGYTF.

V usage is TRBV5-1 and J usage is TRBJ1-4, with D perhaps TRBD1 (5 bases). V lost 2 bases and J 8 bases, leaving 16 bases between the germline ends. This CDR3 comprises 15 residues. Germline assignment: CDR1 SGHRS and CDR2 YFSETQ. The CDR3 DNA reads TGCGCCAGCAGCTTCTCAGGGAATGGTCGAGAAAAACTGTTTTTT. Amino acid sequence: CASSFSGNGREKLFF.

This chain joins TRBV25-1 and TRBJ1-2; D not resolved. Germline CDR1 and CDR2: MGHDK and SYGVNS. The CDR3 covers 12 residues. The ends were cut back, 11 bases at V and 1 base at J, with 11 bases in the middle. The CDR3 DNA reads TGTGCCTCCGAGGGTAGTAACTATGGCTACACCTTC. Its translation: CASEGSNYGYTF.

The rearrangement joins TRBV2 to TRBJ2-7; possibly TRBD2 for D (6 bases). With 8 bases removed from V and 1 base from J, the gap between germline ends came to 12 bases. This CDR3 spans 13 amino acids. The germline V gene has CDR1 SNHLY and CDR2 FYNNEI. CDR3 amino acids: CASSSDYSYEQYF. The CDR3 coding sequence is TGTGCCAGCTCTAGCGACTATTCCTACGAGCAGTACTTC.

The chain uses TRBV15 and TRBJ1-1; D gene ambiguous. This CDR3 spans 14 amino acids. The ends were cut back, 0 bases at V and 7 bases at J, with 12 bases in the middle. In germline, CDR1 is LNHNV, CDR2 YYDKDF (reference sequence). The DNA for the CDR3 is TGTGCCACCAGCAGAGATCTGGCGGCCTATGAAGCTTTCTTT. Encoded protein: CATSRDLAAYEAFF.

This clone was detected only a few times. The CDR3 DNA is TGTGCCAGCAGCCCACAGGGAGCGTACTATGGCTACACCTTC. It specifies CASSPQGAYYGYTF. The chain links TRBV27 to TRBJ1-2, with D possibly being TRBD1 (6 bases). The CDR3 consists of 14 residues. CDR1 and CDR2 (germline): MNHEY, SMNVEV (reference sequence). V lost 6 bases and J lost 3, with 14 bases in between.

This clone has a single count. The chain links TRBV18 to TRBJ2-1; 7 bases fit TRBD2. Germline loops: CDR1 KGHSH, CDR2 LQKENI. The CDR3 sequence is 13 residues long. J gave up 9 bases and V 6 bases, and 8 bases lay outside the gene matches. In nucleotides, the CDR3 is TGTGCCAGCTCGCGGGAGAGGGCGGGTGAGCAGTTCTTC. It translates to CASSRERAGEQFF.

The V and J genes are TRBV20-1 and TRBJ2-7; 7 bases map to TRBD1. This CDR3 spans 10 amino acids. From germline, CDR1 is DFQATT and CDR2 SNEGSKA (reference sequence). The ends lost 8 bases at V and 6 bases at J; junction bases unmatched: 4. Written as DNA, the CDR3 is TGCAGTCCGTACAGGGGCGAGCAGTACTTC. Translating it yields CSPYRGEQYF.

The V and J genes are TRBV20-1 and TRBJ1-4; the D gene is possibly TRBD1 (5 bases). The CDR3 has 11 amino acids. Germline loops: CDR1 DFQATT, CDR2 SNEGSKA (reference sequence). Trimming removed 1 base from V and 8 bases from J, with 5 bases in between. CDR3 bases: TGCAGTGCTAGAGGACAGGAAAAACTGTTTTTT. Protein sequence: CSARGQEKLFF.

As DNA, the CDR3 is TGTGCCAGTAGTACCCTGGACAGGGGGGACGCGGCTTTCTTT. It translates to CASSTLDRGDAAFF. V gene TRBV19 combines with J gene TRBJ1-1; TRBD1 agrees at 10 bases. The V gene end was trimmed by 4 bases and the J gene end by 11 bases; junction bases not matched to a gene: 10. The CDR3 spans 14 residues. The germline V gene has CDR1 LNHDA and CDR2 SQIVND (reference sequence). Supplemented by reference TRBV19 and TRBJ1-1, the full variable domain reads DGGITQSPKYLFRKEGQNVTLSCEQNLNHDAMYWYRQDPGQGLRLIYYSQIVNDFQKGDIAEGYSVSREKKESFPLTVTSAQKNPTAFYLCASSTLDRGDAAFFGQGTRLTVV.

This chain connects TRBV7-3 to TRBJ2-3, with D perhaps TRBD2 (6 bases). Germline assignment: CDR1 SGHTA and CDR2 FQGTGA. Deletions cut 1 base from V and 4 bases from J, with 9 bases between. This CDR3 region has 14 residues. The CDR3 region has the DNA TGTGCCAGCAGCTTAAGAGGGGAGGCAGATACGCAGTATTTT. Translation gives CASSLRGEADTQYF.

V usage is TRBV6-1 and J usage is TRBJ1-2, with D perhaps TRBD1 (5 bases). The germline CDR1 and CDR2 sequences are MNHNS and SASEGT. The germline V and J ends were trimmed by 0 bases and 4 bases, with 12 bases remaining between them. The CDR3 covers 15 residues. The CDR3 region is CASSEATGTSYGYTF. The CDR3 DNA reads TGTGCCAGCAGTGAAGCCACCGGGACTAGCTATGGCTACACCTTC.

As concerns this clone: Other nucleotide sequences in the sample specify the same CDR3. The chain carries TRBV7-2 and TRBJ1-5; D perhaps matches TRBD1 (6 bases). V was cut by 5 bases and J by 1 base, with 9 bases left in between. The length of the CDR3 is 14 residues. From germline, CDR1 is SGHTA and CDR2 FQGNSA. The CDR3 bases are TGTGCCAGCAGCCTACAGGGAAGCAATCAGCCCCAGCATTTT. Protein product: CASSLQGSNQPQHF.

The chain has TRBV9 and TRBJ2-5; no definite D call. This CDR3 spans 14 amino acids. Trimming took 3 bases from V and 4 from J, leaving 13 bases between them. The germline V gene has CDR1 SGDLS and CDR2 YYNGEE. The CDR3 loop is CASSGTPPRETQYF. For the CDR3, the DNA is TGTGCCAGCAGCGGCACCCCTCCGAGAGAGACCCAGTACTTC.

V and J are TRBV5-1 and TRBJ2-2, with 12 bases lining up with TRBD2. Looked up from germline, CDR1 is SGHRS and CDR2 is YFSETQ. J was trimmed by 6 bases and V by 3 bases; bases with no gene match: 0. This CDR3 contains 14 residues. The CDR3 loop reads CASSSSGGAGELFF. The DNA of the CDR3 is TGCGCCAGCAGCTCTAGCGGGGGGGCCGGGGAGCTGTTTTTT. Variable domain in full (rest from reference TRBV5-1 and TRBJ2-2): KAGVTQTPRYLIKTRGQQVTLSCSPISGHRSVSWYQQTPGQGLQFLFEYFSETQRNKGNFPGRFSGRQFSNSRSEMNVSTLELGDSALYLCASSSSGGAGELFFGEGSRLTVL.

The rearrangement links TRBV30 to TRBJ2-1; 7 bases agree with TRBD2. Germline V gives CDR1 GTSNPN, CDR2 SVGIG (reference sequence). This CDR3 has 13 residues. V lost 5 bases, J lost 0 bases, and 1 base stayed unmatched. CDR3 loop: CAWERGSYNEQFF. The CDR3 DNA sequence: TGTGCCTGGGAGCGGGGCTCCTACAATGAGCAGTTCTTC.